The 25 T cell receptor beta chains below all came from one sample that was sequenced in a study of OX40 agonist ivuxolimab in advanced cancers. The table came from immunoSEQ multiplex PCR; TCRdb's copy has only in-frame clones and leaves some out. In the table there are 90,000 to 100,000 clones, about 83% of which are singletons. The source was CD4+ or CD8+ T cells sorted from blood, collected in a trial of the OX40 agonist ivuxolimab. Every receptor here comes from an adult with an advanced solid tumor such as melanoma, head and neck, liver or kidney cancer.

The chain couples TRBV11-1 to TRBJ2-1; 7 bases are shared with TRBD1. The CDR3 consists of 16 residues. With 4 bases clipped from V and 7 bases from J, the junction kept 13 bases outside the gene matches. The germline V gene encodes CDR1 SGHAT and CDR2 FQDESV (reference sequence). The CDR3 is CASSSVFRQGENEQFF. DNA of the CDR3: TGTGCCAGCAGCTCCGTTTTTAGGCAGGGGGAGAATGAGCAGTTCTTC.

The rearrangement joins TRBV7-9 to TRBJ2-7, with unresolved D. V was pared by 9 bases and J by 4 bases, with 7 bases between. Germline V gene sequence: CDR1 SEHNR, CDR2 FQNEAQ (reference sequence). The CDR3 contains 10 residues. CDR3 sequence: CARVRYEQYF. The DNA of the CDR3 is TGTGCCAGAGTGCGGTACGAGCAGTACTTC.

The chain carries TRBV5-1 and TRBJ1-6, with 8 bases that match TRBD1. This CDR3 has 14 residues. The germline V gene encodes CDR1 SGHRS and CDR2 YFSETQ. The ends lost 0 bases at V and 13 bases at J; junction bases unmatched: 6. CDR3 sequence reads: CASSLAGGQGPLHF. CDR3 coding DNA: TGCGCCAGCAGCTTGGCGGGCGGACAGGGTCCCCTCCACTTT.

This chain connects TRBV9 to TRBJ2-2; D may match TRBD1 or TRBD2 (5 bases each). The CDR3 runs 16 residues. Germline-derived CDR1 and CDR2 are SGDLS and YYNGEE. The V end lost 3 bases, the J end lost 0 bases, and 12 bases lay between the germline ends. CDR3 nucleotide sequence: TGTGCCAGCAGCGGTGGTGGGGGAACGAACACCGGGGAGCTGTTTTTT. It yields the protein CASSGGGGTNTGELFF. The variable domain in full, completed from reference TRBV9 and TRBJ2-2, reads DSGVTQTPKHLITATGQRVTLRCSPRSGDLSVYWYQQSLDQGLQFLIQYYNGEERAKGNILERFSAQQFPDLHSELNLSSLELGDSALYFCASSGGGGTNTGELFFGEGSRLTVL.

This clone came up once. The chain has TRBV11-2 and TRBJ2-7; weak D call: TRBD1 (6 bases). The CDR3 is made up of 13 amino acids. Germline values: CDR1 SGHAT, CDR2 FQNNGV. V was clipped by 6 bases and J by 3 bases, with 12 bases between them. Here the CDR3 DNA reads TGTGCCAGCAGGATAGACAGGAACTACGAGCAGTACTTC. Translation: CASRIDRNYEQYF.

This chain connects TRBV6-5 to TRBJ2-1; D is unclear. Germline V gene lookup returns CDR1 MNHEY and CDR2 SVGAGI. With 6 bases removed from V and 4 bases from J, the gap between germline ends came to 10 bases. This CDR3 is 13 amino acids long. The DNA for the CDR3 is TGTGCCAGCAGGAGTTCCGGGTACAATGAGCAGTTCTTC. This codes for CASRSSGYNEQFF.

This clone appeared a single time. V is TRBV2 and J is TRBJ1-1; D unresolved. The V end was cut by 7 bases, the J end by 0 bases, with 12 bases between. CDR3 length: 14 residues. CDR1 is SNHLY, CDR2 FYNNEI, per germline. The CDR3 loop is CASNLPAMNTEAFF. The CDR3 bases are TGTGCCAGCAATTTACCGGCGATGAACACTGAAGCTTTCTTT.

The rearrangement uses TRBV7-9 and TRBJ1-4, with D unresolved. The CDR3 is 15 amino acids. CDR1 is SEHNR, CDR2 FQNEAQ, per germline (reference sequence). Trimming left V 6 bases short and J 4 bases short, with 15 bases between. The CDR3: CASSPGGGRNEKLFF. DNA of the CDR3: TGTGCCAGCAGTCCCGGAGGCGGTCGTAATGAAAAACTGTTTTTT. Full variable domain (rest looked up from reference TRBV7-9 and TRBJ1-4): DTGVSQNPRHKITKRGQNVTFRCDPISEHNRLYWYRQTLGQGPEFLTYFQNEAQLEKSRLLSDRFSAERPKGSFSTLEIQRTEQGDSAMYLCASSPGGGRNEKLFFGSGTQLSVL.

This clone has only a few counts. This rearrangement joins TRBV6-1 to TRBJ1-2, with D hard to call. Looked up from germline, CDR1 is MNHNS and CDR2 is SASEGT. V was shortened by 8 bases and J by 8 bases, with 18 bases between the two germline ends. CDR3 size: 13 residues. The CDR3 here is CASQKESSRGYTF. In DNA, the CDR3 is TGTGCCAGCCAAAAAGAGAGCTCCCGGGGCTACACCTTC.

V is TRBV6-1 and J is TRBJ1-1, with D unresolved. From germline, CDR1 is MNHNS and CDR2 SASEGT. The CDR3 runs 11 residues. V was trimmed by 2 bases and J by 6 bases, leaving 4 bases between them. For the CDR3, the DNA is TGTGCCAGCAGTGAACTGGCTGAAGCTTTCTTT. Its protein product is CASSELAEAFF.

This chain uses TRBV2 with TRBJ2-3; possible D gene TRBD2, 6 bases. Germline V CDR1 and CDR2: SNHLY, FYNNEI. The CDR3 runs to 12 residues. The V and J ends lost 8 bases and 6 bases respectively, with 12 bases between them. In DNA form, the CDR3 reads TGTGCCAGCCCGGGTCGGGGGGATACGCAGTATTTT. Amino acid sequence: CASPGRGDTQYF.

The V and J genes are TRBV7-2 and TRBJ1-3; no firm D call. The CDR3 runs 16 residues. Trimming shortened V by 5 bases and J by 0 bases, and 14 bases separated the two germline ends. Germline V gene sequence: CDR1 SGHTA, CDR2 FQGNSA. The CDR3 bases are TGTGCCAGCAGCCCCCAAGCAACATACTCTGGAAACACCATATATTTT. Translated, it gives CASSPQATYSGNTIYF.

Details on this clone: This likely comes from a read error, as the CDR3 has no conserved phenylalanine or tryptophan at its end. The rearrangement joins TRBV19 to TRBJ1-6; D gene uncertain. The germline V and J ends were trimmed by 1 base and 9 bases, with 10 bases remaining between them. The CDR3 contains 14 residues. Germline loops: CDR1 LNHDA, CDR2 SQIVND (reference sequence). The CDR3 DNA reads TGTGCCAGTAGTATAGGTACGGGATTTTCACCCCTCCACCTT. Its protein product is CASSIGTGFSPLHL.

The genes are TRBV18 and TRBJ2-3; the D is unclear. With 6 bases removed from V and 0 bases from J, the gap between germline ends came to 25 bases. Germline CDR1 and CDR2: KGHSH and LQKENI. The CDR3 is made up of 19 amino acids. CDR3 region: CASSSSLGKAGQSTDTQYF. CDR3 sequence (DNA): TGTGCCAGCTCTTCCTCCCTAGGCAAGGCCGGCCAAAGCACAGATACGCAGTATTTT. Together with reference TRBV18 and TRBJ2-3, the CDR3 gives the full variable domain: NAGVMQNPRHLVRRRGQEARLRCSPMKGHSHVYWYRQLPEEGLKFMVYLQKENIIDESGMPKERFSAEFPKEGPSILRIQQVVRGDSAAYFCASSSSLGKAGQSTDTQYFGPGTRLTVL.

The CDR3 DNA follows: TGTGCCAGCAGCTTAAGCACAGAACAGGGGACGACCTACGAGCAGTACTTC. Amino acid sequence: CASSLSTEQGTTYEQYF. The J gene is TRBJ2-7, the V gene TRBV7-3; 7 nucleotides align to TRBD1. With 1 base clipped from V and 2 bases from J, the junction kept 11 bases outside the gene matches. Per germline, CDR1 SGHTA and CDR2 FQGTGA. The CDR3 length is 17 residues.

V is TRBV5-6 and J is TRBJ2-3, with 7 bases matching TRBD2. V was pared by 4 bases and J by 1 base, with 6 bases of the junction left unmatched. Per the germline V gene, CDR1 is SGHDT and CDR2 is YYEEEE. This CDR3 is built from 15 residues. CDR3 in amino acids: CASSDGGGRTDTQYF. The CDR3 DNA sequence: TGTGCCAGCAGCGATGGGGGGGGACGCACAGATACGCAGTATTTT.

V is TRBV2 and J is TRBJ2-1, with D uncertain. This CDR3 has 11 residues. V was clipped by 2 bases and J by 10 bases, with 6 bases between them. Germline lookup yields CDR1 SNHLY and CDR2 FYNNEI. CDR3 bases: TGTGCCAGCAGTGAATTGACGGAGCAGTTCTTC. Its protein is CASSELTEQFF.

The chain joins TRBV6-5 to TRBJ1-1; a weak D match, TRBD1 (6 bases). The CDR3 covers 11 residues. Trimming left V 5 bases short and J 10 bases short, with 11 bases between. Germline CDR1 MNHEY, CDR2 SVGAGI. In DNA form, the CDR3 reads TGTGCCAGCAGTCATGGACAGATAGCTTTCTTT. Translation gives CASSHGQIAFF.

This chain uses TRBV2 with TRBJ2-5, with D possibly being TRBD1 (5 bases). The J call is doubtful: the DNA matches TRBJ2-7 better. This CDR3 region has 15 residues. Germline V gene sequence: CDR1 SNHLY, CDR2 FYNNEI. Written as DNA, the CDR3 is TGTGCCAGCAGGTTTCGGACCCAGGGCCCCTACGAGCAGTACTTC. It specifies CASRFRTQGPYEQYF.

In this sample, this clone turned up a few times. The chain links TRBV2 to TRBJ1-5; D ambiguous. The CDR3 totals 16 residues. Trimming removed 1 base at V and 2 bases at J, with 12 bases between. Germline CDR1 is SNHLY and CDR2 is FYNNEI. The CDR3 nucleotides are TGTGCCAGCAGTGAAGGGTGGGCCCTGGGCAATCAGCCCCAGCATTTT. Translating it yields CASSEGWALGNQPQHF.

V is TRBV15 and J is TRBJ2-5; either TRBD1 or TRBD2 may fit D (5 bases each). V dropped 1 base and J dropped 5 bases, with 17 bases sitting between them. From germline, CDR1 is LNHNV and CDR2 YYDKDF (reference sequence). The CDR3 consists of 16 residues. The CDR3 sequence is CATSRGSGQLEETQYF. The CDR3 region has the DNA TGTGCCACCAGCAGAGGCTCGGGGCAGCTTGAGGAGACCCAGTACTTC. Complete variable domain (other parts from reference TRBV15 and TRBJ2-5): DAMVIQNPRYQVTQFGKPVTLSCSQTLNHNVMYWYQQKSSQAPKLLFHYYDKDFNNEADTPDNFQSRRPNTSFCFLDIRSPGLGDTAMYLCATSRGSGQLEETQYFGPGTRLLVL.

This clone has only one observation. This chain connects TRBV11-2 to TRBJ1-5; D remains unclear. The CDR3 runs to 15 residues. With 1 base removed from V and 2 bases from J, the gap between germline ends came to 9 bases. Germline V lookup: CDR1 SGHAT, CDR2 FQNNGV. The CDR3 sequence: CASSLASKGNQPQHF. The CDR3 nucleotides are TGTGCCAGCAGCTTAGCCAGCAAAGGCAATCAGCCCCAGCATTTT.

This rearrangement joins TRBV7-6 to TRBJ1-2; no firm D call. The CDR3 is 13 amino acids. Looked up from germline, CDR1 is SGHVS and CDR2 is FNYEAQ. The V and J ends lost 4 bases and 8 bases respectively, with 14 bases between them. The CDR3 DNA sequence: TGTGCCAGCAGCTCCCCCCCCTCCCCCGGCTACACCTTC. Its protein is CASSSPPSPGYTF.

The chain combines TRBV6-1 with TRBJ1-4; D perhaps matches TRBD1 (6 bases). Germline CDR1 MNHNS, CDR2 SASEGT. The CDR3 is 13 residues long. Trimming pared 8 bases from V and 3 bases from J, leaving 10 bases between. The CDR3, as DNA: TGTGCCAGCGGACAGCGGCCTAATGAAAAACTGTTTTTT. Encoded protein: CASGQRPNEKLFF.

The V and J genes are TRBV4-2 and TRBJ2-3; D is possibly TRBD1 or TRBD2 (5 bases each). V dropped 2 bases and J dropped 5 bases, with 11 bases sitting between them. CDR1 and CDR2 (germline): LGHNA, YNFKEQ. This CDR3 region has 14 residues. The CDR3 is CASSQSVGEDTQYF. CDR3 coding DNA: TGTGCCAGCAGCCAATCGGTGGGGGAAGATACGCAGTATTTT.